The T cell receptor beta chain under discussion was sequenced for a study of Graves' ophthalmopathy and Graves' hyperthyroidism. Study-wide points: The study's model predicted ophthalmopathy progression at about 71% sensitivity and almost 75% specificity.

Moderate-to-severe activity, CAS ≥3, NOSPECS ≥4 and duration under 3 months were recorded for donors with ophthalmopathy. Other autoimmune diseases, uncontrolled infections, pregnancy or lactation excluded patients from enrollment. Orbital computed tomography, thyroid ultrasound, TRAb, serum thyroxine and clinical symptoms formed the basis of diagnosis. The germline V gene encodes CDR1 MNHNS and CDR2 SASEGT. The V and J ends lost 8 bases and 1 base respectively, with 14 bases between them. The CDR3 consists of 14 residues. Beta-chain TCR CDR3 regions were amplified from RNA transcripts. First-round RT-PCR employed HTBI primers, with a second-round multiplex PCR after it. MiXCR, applied by TCRdb to the multiplex PCR reads, yields one record per CDR3 protein. The sample has under 250,000 distinct CDR3 sequences, less than 30% seen once; the top ten hold approximately 8.6%. Ten or more counts support this clonotype. The antigen is not known.

The sample was peripheral blood. The sequence derives from a man aged 45-65 years with Graves' ophthalmopathy. The J gene is TRBJ2-5, the V gene TRBV6-1; D is uncertain. The CDR3 DNA follows: TGTGCCAGCCGACGCCCCGGCCCCCAAGAGACCCAGTACTTC. Amino acids: CASRRPGPQETQYF.